This is a list of T cell receptor beta chains from one sample in a study of cytomegalovirus exposure and HLA in healthy donors. The protocol was immunoSEQ multiplex PCR, while the TCRdb copy is restricted to in-frame clones and leaves out a portion. The data show 150,000 to 200,000 clones, about three quarters seen once. Specimen: PBMCs. The receptors derive from a man in his forties or fifties in good health and CMV-seropositive. CDR3s include the opening cysteine and the closing phenylalanine or tryptophan. Fields, in order: clone size, V gene, J gene, D gene, CDR3 protein, CDR3 DNA. The D gene is left open where the match is weak. Clone size is shown for a subset of rows, as once, few, many or a class of expanded clone.

>few|TRBV6-5|TRBJ1-6|TRBD1
CASNPGTASNSPLHF
TGTGCCAGCAACCCCGGGACAGCAAGTAATTCACCCCTCCACTTT
>NA|TRBV10-3|TRBJ2-6|TRBD2
CAISEFQLLAAPSGANVLTF
TGTGCCATCAGTGAGTTCCAACTTCTAGCGGCCCCCTCTGGGGCCAACGTCCTGACTTTC
>NA|TRBV7-8|TRBJ1-2|NA
CASSSGPGGRGYTF
TGTGCCAGCAGCTCCGGACCGGGAGGTAGGGGCTACACCTTC
>NA|TRBV10-3|TRBJ1-1|NA
CAISESIRAGGTEAFF
TGTGCCATCAGTGAGTCGATCCGGGCGGGGGGCACTGAAGCTTTCTTT
>NA|TRBV4-1|TRBJ2-1|TRBD2
CASSPQAGIEQFF
TGCGCCAGCAGCCCTCAAGCGGGAATTGAGCAGTTCTTC
>NA|TRBV19|TRBJ1-6|NA
CASSTGAGYNSPLHF
TGTGCCAGTAGTACCGGTGCGGGCTATAATTCACCCCTCCACTTT
>NA|TRBV2|TRBJ2-7|NA
CASQFTKTGPCEQYF
TGTGCCAGCCAGTTTACTAAGACAGGCCCATGCGAGCAGTACTTC
>NA|TRBV9|TRBJ2-2|TRBD1
CASSVGRGLSGELFF
TGTGCCAGCAGCGTAGGCAGGGGGCTCTCCGGGGAGCTGTTTTTT
>NA|TRBV11-2|TRBJ2-4|NA
CASSSVGQSPKNIQYF
TGTGCCAGCAGCTCTGTCGGACAGAGCCCCAAAAACATTCAGTACTTC
>NA|TRBV2|TRBJ2-7|NA
CASSLEALNEQYF
TGTGCCAGCAGTCTGGAGGCTCTCAACGAGCAGTACTTC
>NA|TRBV18|TRBJ1-2|NA
CASSPSRGGIDYGYTF
TGTGCCAGCTCACCATCTCGCGGAGGCATCGACTATGGCTACACCTTC
>NA|TRBV7-9|TRBJ1-3|TRBD1
CASSLDRGLLGNTIYF
TGTGCCAGCAGTTTGGACAGGGGGCTTTTGGGAAACACCATATATTTT
>NA|TRBV9|TRBJ2-3|NA
CASSGGTSTDTQYF
TGTGCCAGCAGCGGTGGGACTAGCACAGATACGCAGTATTTT
>once|TRBV5-1|TRBJ2-1|TRBD2
CASSLSLAGGPDEQFF
TGCGCCAGCAGCTTGTCACTAGCGGGAGGGCCCGATGAGCAGTTCTTC
>NA|TRBV2|TRBJ2-2|NA
CASSVAGKRNTGELFF
TGTGCCAGCAGTGTCGCGGGAAAGAGGAACACCGGGGAGCTGTTTTTT
>NA|TRBV7-2|TRBJ1-1|NA
CASSLVGATEAFF
TGTGCCAGCAGCTTAGTGGGGGCGACCGAAGCTTTCTTT